This T cell receptor (beta chain) was sequenced in a study of blood T cell repertoires in COVID-19. The overall study: Material from acute and convalescent COVID-19 was sourced from the United States, Italy and Spain. Sources were T cells, B-cell-depleted T cells, or PBMCs; the material itself was cDNA or gDNA.

CDR1 and CDR2 (germline): SGDLS, YYNGEE. V lost 0 bases to trimming and J lost 4 bases, with 7 bases between them. The CDR3 loop spans 14 amino acids. Produced via immunoSEQ multiplex PCR; TCRdb's table is partial and in-frame only. The repertoire consists of 140,000 to 150,000 clones, with 60% to 85% occurring once and the leading ten covering over 8.5%. The sequenced sample consisted of peripheral blood. This chain joins TRBV9 and TRBJ2-2, with D uncertain. The receptor was derived from a man between 50 and 59 years old with active or convalescent COVID-19. The CDR3 is CASSVGQLTGELFF. The DNA of the CDR3 is TGTGCCAGCAGCGTAGGACAACTCACCGGGGAGCTGTTTTTT.